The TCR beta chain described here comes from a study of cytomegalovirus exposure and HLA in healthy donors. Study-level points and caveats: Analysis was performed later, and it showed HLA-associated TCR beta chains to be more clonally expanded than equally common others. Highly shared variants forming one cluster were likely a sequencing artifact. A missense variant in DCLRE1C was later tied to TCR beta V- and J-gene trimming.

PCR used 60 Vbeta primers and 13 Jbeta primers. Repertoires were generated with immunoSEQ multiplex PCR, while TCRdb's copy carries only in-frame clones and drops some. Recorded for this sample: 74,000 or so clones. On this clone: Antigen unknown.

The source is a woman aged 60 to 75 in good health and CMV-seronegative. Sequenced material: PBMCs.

For the CDR3, the DNA is TGCGCCAGCAGTGTGCAGGTAGCGGGACGAAGCTCCTACAATGAGCAGTTCTTC. It is translated as CASSVQVAGRSSYNEQFF. This sequence joins TRBV5-1 and TRBJ2-1; TRBD2 matches 8 bases. J gave up 0 bases and V 5 bases, and 13 bases lay outside the gene matches. CDR1 and CDR2 (germline): SGHRS, YFSETQ. The CDR3 has 18 amino acids.